This TCR beta chain was identified during a study of cytomegalovirus exposure and HLA in healthy donors. Study outcomes and limitations: In a later analysis, across HLA loci, associated TCR counts were highest for DRB1, lowest for HLA-C.

Comment on this clone: Its cognate antigen is unknown.

The PCR made use of 60 Vbeta and 13 Jbeta primers. Generated by immunoSEQ multiplex PCR, the TCRdb table keeps only in-frame clones and is missing some. The sample records under 130,000 clones, roughly 77% being singletons. Germline V gene sequence: CDR1 SGHTA, CDR2 FQGNSA. The CDR3 covers 13 residues. Unmatched junction bases numbered 6, after V lost 4 bases and J lost 7 bases. The sequencing input was PBMCs. This rearrangement joins TRBV7-2 to TRBJ2-7; 8 bases fit TRBD1. This receptor was obtained from a woman between 18 and 29 years old in good health and CMV-seropositive. The CDR3 DNA sequence: TGTGCCAGCAGCTCCCCAGGGGGCGGAGAGCAGTACTTC. It translates to CASSSPGGGEQYF.